This entry lists 28 T cell receptor beta chains sequenced from one sample in a study of T-cell memory formation after mild COVID-19. TCRdb re-called the 5' RACE reads through MiXCR, storing one row per CDR3 protein. The sample holds about 57,000 distinct CDR3 sequences, approximately 12% seen once. Specimen: PBMCs or a T cell subset sorted from them (not recorded which). The source is a man aged 18 to 30 who had mild COVID-19 (a few samples of this study predate the infection). Cell type and time point are not known.

The genes are TRBV29-1 and TRBJ2-3; TRBD1 agrees at 7 bases. This CDR3 comprises 13 residues. Germline V gene lookup returns CDR1 SQVTM and CDR2 ANQGSEA. Unmatched junction bases numbered 8, after V lost 4 bases and J lost 7 bases. The CDR3: CSVGPDRANTQYF. DNA of the CDR3: TGCAGCGTTGGACCTGACAGGGCGAATACGCAGTATTTT.

V and J are TRBV6-1 and TRBJ2-7; 7 nucleotides align to TRBD2. The CDR3 has 18 amino acids. The J segment lost 3 bases and the V segment lost 2 bases, leaving 16 bases of the junction unmatched. In germline, CDR1 is MNHNS, CDR2 SASEGT. CDR3 nucleotide sequence: TGTGCCAGCAGTGAATTCTTCCCCCGTCCGGGACTACGCTACGAGCAGTACGTC. This translates into CASSEFFPRPGLRYEQYV.

This clonotype was found a few times. This chain joins TRBV7-9 and TRBJ1-1, with TRBD1 matching over 11 bases. The V gene end was trimmed by 5 bases and the J gene end by 4 bases; junction bases not matched to a gene: 6. Germline V gene sequence: CDR1 SEHNR, CDR2 FQNEAQ (reference sequence). This CDR3 has 15 amino acids. CDR3 DNA: TGTGCCAGCAGCCAGCCGGGACAGGGGGGCACTGAAGCTTTCTTT. Translating gives CASSQPGQGGTEAFF. Variable domain in full (rest from reference TRBV7-9 and TRBJ1-1): DTGVSQNPRHKITKRGQNVTFRCDPISEHNRLYWYRQTLGQGPEFLTYFQNEAQLEKSRLLSDRFSAERPKGSFSTLEIQRTEQGDSAMYLCASSQPGQGGTEAFFGQGTRLTVV.

The rearrangement links TRBV7-2 to TRBJ1-1; TRBD1 might be the D (5 bases). V was trimmed by 5 bases and J by 6 bases, leaving 13 bases between them. Germline-derived CDR1 and CDR2 are SGHTA and FQGNSA. The CDR3 totals 13 residues. CDR3 in amino acids: CASSKWGGAEAFF. DNA for the CDR3: TGTGCCAGCAGCAAGTGGGGAGGGGCTGAAGCTTTCTTT.

This clonotype has a handful of counts. The V call is TRBV9, the J call TRBJ2-3; tentatively, D is TRBD2 (6 bases). The V end lost 1 base, the J end lost 1 base, and 13 bases lay between the germline ends. Per the germline V gene, CDR1 is SGDLS and CDR2 is YYNGEE. This CDR3 region has 16 residues. The CDR3 loop is CASSVFSSGGTDTQYF. CDR3 sequence (DNA): TGTGCCAGCAGCGTATTCAGCTCGGGGGGCACAGATACGCAGTATTTT.

This chain uses TRBV10-2 with TRBJ2-7, with D tentatively TRBD1 or TRBD2 (5 bases each). This CDR3 is built from 14 residues. Trimming stripped 6 bases from V and 6 bases from J, with 18 bases between. The germline gives CDR1 WSHSY, CDR2 SAAADI. CDR3 nucleotides: TGCGCCAGCAGGGGGGAAGTGCGGACCGCCGAGCAGTACTTC. It translates to CASRGEVRTAEQYF.

This clonotype showed up just a few times. The chain joins TRBV6-6 to TRBJ1-1; weak D call: TRBD1 (5 bases). Between the trimmed V and J ends, which lost 6 bases and 10 bases, there was a span of 12 bases. This CDR3 spans 11 amino acids. CDR1 MNHNY and CDR2 SVGAGI come from the germline V gene (reference sequence). The CDR3 is CASRAQGRAFF. The DNA for the CDR3 is TGTGCCAGCAGGGCCCAGGGACGAGCTTTCTTT.

This clonotype was seen more than once but under ten times. The V gene is TRBV12-3 or TRBV12-4, the J gene TRBJ1-1; D remains unclear. V lost 9 bases, J lost 1 base, and 15 bases lay in between. This CDR3 is built from 14 residues. CDR3 DNA: TGTGCCAGTAAACCTCCACCGGGGAACACTGAAGCTTTCTTT. This gives the protein CASKPPPGNTEAFF.

This clonotype has just a few counts. The chain has TRBV27 and TRBJ2-5; unclear D gene. The CDR3 consists of 12 residues. Trimming took 6 bases from V and 5 from J, leaving 10 bases between them. From germline, CDR1 is MNHEY and CDR2 SMNVEV (reference sequence). This CDR3 reads CASRSVEETQYF. The CDR3 coding sequence is TGTGCCAGCAGGTCGGTAGAGGAGACCCAGTACTTC.

A few counts support this clonotype. This sequence joins TRBV28 and TRBJ2-2; the match to TRBD2 covers 7 bases. The junction had 7 bases not matched to a gene; V was cut back by 6 bases and J by 0 bases. The CDR3 extends over 16 amino acids. Germline V gene data show CDR1 as MDHEN and CDR2 as SYDVKM. CDR3 in amino acids: CASSAQAGANTGELFF. CDR3 DNA: TGTGCCAGCAGCGCTCAGGCGGGGGCGAACACCGGGGAGCTGTTTTTT.

This clonotype was recorded many times. J is TRBJ2-2 and V is TRBV13; either TRBD1 or TRBD2 may supply D (5 bases each). Per germline, CDR1 PRHDT and CDR2 FYEKMQ (reference sequence). The CDR3 is made up of 14 amino acids. V lost 2 bases and J lost 7, with 11 bases in between. This CDR3 reads CASSLQGVSGELFF. The CDR3 coding sequence is TGTGCCAGCAGCTTACAGGGAGTCAGCGGGGAGCTGTTTTTT.

The chain is built from TRBV9 and TRBJ2-2, with D unclear. The CDR3 covers 16 residues. With 0 bases removed from V and 2 bases from J, the gap between germline ends came to 11 bases. CDR1 and CDR2 (germline): SGDLS, YYNGEE. The CDR3: CASSVGAAVNTGELFF. CDR3 nucleotides: TGTGCCAGCAGCGTAGGTGCGGCAGTTAACACCGGGGAGCTGTTTTTT.

This clonotype came up a few times. The chain uses TRBV3-2 and TRBJ2-7; the table's D call TRBD2 went unverified against the DNA. TRBV3-2 is noted as a pseudogene. The CDR3 is made up of 15 amino acids. Here the CDR3 DNA reads TGTGCCAGCAGCCAACGGAGGAGGAGTTCCTACGAGCAGTACGTC. Encoded protein: CASSQRRRSSYEQYV.

The chain recombines TRBV6-2 or TRBV6-3 with TRBJ2-5; D possibly corresponds to TRBD1 (6 bases). Trimming left V 7 bases short and J 5 bases short, with 17 bases between. CDR1 and CDR2 from the germline V gene are MNHEY and SVGEGT. The CDR3 length is 14 residues. The DNA of the CDR3 is TGTGCCAGCACCCAGCTAGGGGGTTGGGAGACCCAGTACTTC. Translation: CASTQLGGWETQYF.

V usage is TRBV7-2 and J usage is TRBJ2-5; D call uncertain. The CDR3 covers 13 residues. The V and J ends lost 1 base and 3 bases respectively, with 6 bases between them. Germline-derived CDR1 and CDR2 are SGHTA and FQGNSA. The CDR3 sequence is CASSLVRKETQYF. The CDR3 DNA sequence: TGTGCCAGCAGCTTAGTAAGGAAAGAGACCCAGTACTTC.

This clonotype was found many times. This chain joins TRBV5-6 and TRBJ2-3; D might be TRBD2 (5 bases). Germline values: CDR1 SGHDT, CDR2 YYEEEE. Trimming removed 4 bases from V and 7 bases from J, with 10 bases in between. The CDR3 contains 12 residues. This CDR3 is CASSDRRYTQYF. CDR3 sequence (DNA): TGTGCCAGCAGCGATCGGAGGTATACGCAGTATTTT.

Ten or more counts support this clonotype. The chain carries TRBV6-2 or TRBV6-3 and TRBJ1-1; no reliable D call. Germline V gene sequence: CDR1 MNHEY, CDR2 SVGEGT. The CDR3 extends over 14 amino acids. Trimming removed 7 bases from V and 6 bases from J, with 18 bases in between. The CDR3 DNA sequence: TGTGCCAGCACTTCGGGCCGCGAATGGGCTGAAGCTTTCTTT. It codes for CASTSGREWAEAFF.

The chain uses TRBV5-4 and TRBJ1-1, with D unresolved. From germline, CDR1 is SGHNT and CDR2 YYREEE (reference sequence). The CDR3 spans 15 residues. V lost 4 bases and J lost 3, with 16 bases in between. CDR3 amino acids: CASSATNSQYTEAFF. The CDR3 coding sequence is TGTGCCAGCAGCGCGACGAATAGTCAGTACACTGAAGCTTTCTTT.

This clonotype was counted at least ten times. V and J are TRBV7-9 and TRBJ2-6; D remains unclear. Trimming took off 2 bases at V and 0 bases at J, with 17 bases between the two ends. The CDR3 is 19 residues long. Germline V gives CDR1 SEHNR, CDR2 FQNEAQ (reference sequence). This CDR3 is CASSLSPHVGLSGANVLTF. The CDR3 region has the DNA TGTGCCAGCAGCTTATCCCCCCACGTCGGGCTCTCTGGGGCCAACGTCCTGACTTTC. Full variable domain (missing parts from reference TRBV7-9 and TRBJ2-6): DTGVSQNPRHKITKRGQNVTFRCDPISEHNRLYWYRQTLGQGPEFLTYFQNEAQLEKSRLLSDRFSAERPKGSFSTLEIQRTEQGDSAMYLCASSLSPHVGLSGANVLTFGAGSRLTVL.

This clonotype was observed a handful of times. The rearrangement joins TRBV11-2 to TRBJ2-1, with D perhaps TRBD1 (6 bases). Trimming shortened V by 0 bases and J by 8 bases, and 17 bases separated the two germline ends. Germline V gene sequence: CDR1 SGHAT, CDR2 FQNNGV. The CDR3 totals 16 residues. The CDR3 sequence: CASSLDGTGKGHEQFF. The CDR3 DNA reads TGTGCCAGCAGCTTAGATGGCACAGGGAAAGGTCATGAGCAGTTCTTC.

The V call is TRBV2, the J call TRBJ2-1, with TRBD2 matching over 9 bases. This CDR3 has 15 amino acids. The trim removed 5 bases at V and 4 bases at J, leaving 6 bases unmatched. CDR1 and CDR2 (germline): SNHLY, FYNNEI. CDR3 coding DNA: TGTGCCAGCAGTCCCGGGACTAGCCGTTACAATGAGCAGTTCTTC. It codes for CASSPGTSRYNEQFF.

The rearrangement uses TRBV7-2 and TRBJ1-6; 8 positions agree with TRBD1. CDR1 SGHTA and CDR2 FQGNSA come from the germline V gene. V lost 5 bases and J lost 7; bases outside the gene matches: 10. The CDR3 covers 16 residues. The CDR3 DNA follows: TGTGCCAGCAGCCTTGTCGGGACAGGAGCAAATTCACCCCTCCACTTT. Protein: CASSLVGTGANSPLHF.

This clonotype was seen ten or more times. The chain carries TRBV7-2 and TRBJ2-3, with 10 bases that match TRBD2. Trimming cost V 5 bases and J 4 bases; bases outside gene matches: 9. CDR3 size: 16 residues. Germline V CDR1 and CDR2: SGHTA, FQGNSA. The CDR3 DNA reads as TGTGCCAGCAGCCGAGCTAGCGGGGGAGGGGCAGATACGCAGTATTTT. The encoded protein is CASSRASGGGADTQYF.

The rearrangement uses TRBV3-1 and TRBJ1-2, with D hard to call. This CDR3 region has 14 residues. CDR1 and CDR2 (germline): LGHDT, YNNKEL (reference sequence). Trimming removed 4 bases from V and 3 bases from J, with 12 bases in between. The CDR3 loop reads CASSRREVDYGYTF. CDR3 sequence (DNA): TGTGCCAGCAGCCGCCGAGAGGTAGACTATGGCTACACCTTC.

This clonotype was observed a few times. This chain links TRBV18 with TRBJ2-7; 7 bases fit TRBD1. The CDR3 totals 14 residues. The trim removed 3 bases at V and 2 bases at J, leaving 4 bases unmatched. The germline CDR1 and CDR2 sequences are KGHSH and LQKENI. CDR3 in amino acids: CASSPATGPYEQYV. The CDR3 nucleotides read TGTGCCAGCTCACCTGCGACAGGGCCCTACGAGCAGTACGTC.

This clonotype was seen ten or more times. CDR3 protein: CASSFNGGRKQETQYF. In DNA, the CDR3 is TGTGCCAGCAGCTTTAATGGGGGGCGGAAACAAGAGACCCAGTACTTC. V is TRBV7-2 and J is TRBJ2-5, with D possibly being TRBD1 or TRBD2 (6 bases each). The germline CDR1 and CDR2 sequences are SGHTA and FQGNSA. The length of the CDR3 is 16 residues. V was clipped by 3 bases and J by 2 bases, with 16 bases between them.

This clonotype was counted ten times or more. This chain joins TRBV7-8 and TRBJ2-5, with TRBD2 matching 11 bases. The CDR3 consists of 15 residues. V shed 5 bases, J shed 5 bases, and the junction held 7 bases outside the gene matches. CDR1 SGHVS and CDR2 FQNEAQ come from the germline V gene. The CDR3 protein is CASSRPTSGVETQYF. DNA of the CDR3: TGTGCCAGCAGCCGCCCGACTAGCGGGGTGGAGACCCAGTACTTC.

This clonotype occurred many times. The genes are TRBV2 and TRBJ2-1; TRBD1 aligns across 8 bases. The CDR3 covers 16 residues. Germline V gene sequence: CDR1 SNHLY, CDR2 FYNNEI. V gave up 3 bases and J gave up 7 bases; unmatched junction bases: 11. The CDR3 sequence is CASSDERGRGRNEQFF. The CDR3 nucleotides read TGTGCCAGCAGTGATGAAAGGGGCAGGGGGCGTAATGAGCAGTTCTTC.